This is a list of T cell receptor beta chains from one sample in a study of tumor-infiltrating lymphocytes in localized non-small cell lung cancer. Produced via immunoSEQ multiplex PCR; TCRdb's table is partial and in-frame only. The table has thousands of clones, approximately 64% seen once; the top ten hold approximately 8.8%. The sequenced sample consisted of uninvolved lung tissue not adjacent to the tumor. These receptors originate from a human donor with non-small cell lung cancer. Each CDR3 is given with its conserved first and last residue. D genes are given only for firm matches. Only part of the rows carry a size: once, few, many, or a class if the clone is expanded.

cdr3_aa: CASSQGFRTSGSEELFF
cdr3_nt: TGCGCCAGCAGCCAAGGTTTCAGGACTAGCGGGAGTGAGGAGCTGTTTTTT
j_call: TRBJ2-2
v_call: TRBV4-3
d_call: TRBD2
clone_size: few

cdr3_aa: CASRLGPRDYEQYF
cdr3_nt: TGTGCCAGCAGGCTGGGTCCTAGGGACTACGAGCAGTACTTC
j_call: TRBJ2-7
v_call: TRBV6-5
d_call: NA
clone_size: few

cdr3_aa: CASWGGSSNQPQHF
cdr3_nt: TGTGCCAGCTGGGGTGGGTCCAGCAATCAGCCCCAGCATTTT
j_call: TRBJ1-5
v_call: TRBV18
d_call: NA
clone_size: once

cdr3_aa: CASSPARREETQYF
cdr3_nt: TGCGCCAGCAGCCCCGCCAGGCGGGAAGAGACCCAGTACTTC
j_call: TRBJ2-5
v_call: TRBV5-1
d_call: NA
clone_size: few

cdr3_aa: CASTDTDSIAEAFF
cdr3_nt: TGTGCCAGCACGGACACGGATTCTATTGCTGAAGCTTTCTTT
j_call: TRBJ1-1
v_call: TRBV7-9
d_call: NA
clone_size: NA

cdr3_aa: CAISTGVFYGYTF
cdr3_nt: TGTGCCATCAGTACAGGGGTATTCTATGGCTACACCTTC
j_call: TRBJ1-2
v_call: TRBV10-3
d_call: TRBD1
clone_size: NA

cdr3_aa: CASSPLTGNAYEQYF
cdr3_nt: TGTGCCAGCAGCCCCCTGACAGGGAATGCCTACGAGCAGTACTTC
j_call: TRBJ2-7
v_call: TRBV5-6
d_call: TRBD1
clone_size: NA

cdr3_aa: CASSIDRLAGVNNEQFF
cdr3_nt: TGTGCCAGTAGTATAGATCGGCTAGCGGGAGTGAACAATGAGCAGTTCTTC
j_call: TRBJ2-1
v_call: TRBV19
d_call: TRBD2
clone_size: NA

cdr3_aa: CSVVRFMNTEAFF
cdr3_nt: TGCAGCGTTGTCAGGTTCATGAACACTGAAGCTTTCTTT
j_call: TRBJ1-1
v_call: TRBV29-1
d_call: NA
clone_size: NA

cdr3_aa: CASRDLSNQPQHF
cdr3_nt: TGCGCCAGCAGGGACCTGAGCAATCAGCCCCAGCATTTT
j_call: TRBJ1-5
v_call: TRBV10-2
d_call: NA
clone_size: medium-sized

cdr3_aa: CASSRSGREQYF
cdr3_nt: TGTGCCAGCAGCCGCTCGGGTAGGGAGCAGTACTTC
j_call: TRBJ2-7
v_call: TRBV6-5
d_call: NA
clone_size: once

cdr3_aa: CASGLKAGTGELFF
cdr3_nt: TGTGCTAGTGGTTTGAAGGCAGGGACCGGGGAGCTGTTTTTT
j_call: TRBJ2-2
v_call: TRBV12-5
d_call: NA
clone_size: NA

cdr3_aa: CASSPWLAGAYEQYF
cdr3_nt: TGTGCCAGCAGCCCATGGCTAGCGGGAGCTTACGAGCAGTACTTC
j_call: TRBJ2-7
v_call: TRBV7-2
d_call: TRBD2
clone_size: once

cdr3_aa: CSARLAGVVEQFF
cdr3_nt: TGCAGCGCCCGACTAGCGGGAGTTGTTGAGCAGTTCTTC
j_call: TRBJ2-1
v_call: TRBV29-1
d_call: TRBD2
clone_size: NA

cdr3_aa: CACQQGGNQPQHF
cdr3_nt: TGTGCCTGCCAACAGGGAGGAAATCAGCCCCAGCATTTT
j_call: TRBJ1-5
v_call: TRBV30
d_call: NA
clone_size: NA

cdr3_aa: CASSSTLGPGTEAFF
cdr3_nt: TGTGCCAGCAGCTCCACACTAGGGCCGGGCACTGAAGCTTTCTTT
j_call: TRBJ1-1
v_call: TRBV7-2
d_call: NA
clone_size: NA

cdr3_aa: CASSSQRGADTQYF
cdr3_nt: TGTGCCAGCAGCTCCCAGAGAGGGGCAGATACGCAGTATTTT
j_call: TRBJ2-3
v_call: TRBV14
d_call: NA
clone_size: NA

cdr3_aa: CASSPGNQETQYF
cdr3_nt: TGTGCCAGCAGCCCCGGGAATCAAGAGACCCAGTACTTC
j_call: TRBJ2-5
v_call: TRBV11-2
d_call: NA
clone_size: NA

cdr3_aa: CASSLGQGSEKLFF
cdr3_nt: TGTGCCAGCAGCTTAGGACAGGGGAGCGAAAAACTGTTTTTT
j_call: TRBJ1-4
v_call: TRBV11-2
d_call: TRBD1
clone_size: few

cdr3_aa: CASRSGGELFF
cdr3_nt: TGTGCCAGCAGAAGCGGCGGGGAGCTGTTTTTT
j_call: TRBJ2-2
v_call: TRBV6-1
d_call: NA
clone_size: few

cdr3_aa: CASSFPGAGDNGYTF
cdr3_nt: TGTGCCAGCAGTTTCCCGGGGGCAGGGGATAATGGCTACACCTTC
j_call: TRBJ1-2
v_call: TRBV28
d_call: NA
clone_size: NA

cdr3_aa: CASSPSGSGNEQFF
cdr3_nt: TGTGCCAGCAGCCCGTCGGGGTCTGGAAATGAGCAGTTCTTC
j_call: TRBJ2-1
v_call: TRBV7-3
d_call: NA
clone_size: NA

cdr3_aa: CASSLGRTSNTGELFF
cdr3_nt: TGTGCCAGCAGCTTGGGGAGGACTTCGAACACCGGGGAGCTGTTTTTT
j_call: TRBJ2-2
v_call: TRBV5-8
d_call: NA
clone_size: NA

cdr3_aa: CSVVERGEAFF
cdr3_nt: TGCAGCGTAGTGGAGAGAGGTGAAGCTTTCTTT
j_call: TRBJ1-1
v_call: TRBV20-1
d_call: NA
clone_size: medium-sized

cdr3_aa: CASRLGGGPYNEQFF
cdr3_nt: TGCGCCAGCAGGCTGGGGGGGGGACCCTACAATGAGCAGTTCTTC
j_call: TRBJ2-1
v_call: TRBV5-1
d_call: TRBD2
clone_size: NA

cdr3_aa: CASSSRGSEQFF
cdr3_nt: TGTGCCAGCAGCTCAAGGGGCTCGGAGCAGTTCTTC
j_call: TRBJ2-1
v_call: TRBV7-6
d_call: NA
clone_size: NA

cdr3_aa: CASSFSSVGTDTQYF
cdr3_nt: TGTGCCAGCAGTTTTTCGAGTGTCGGCACAGATACGCAGTATTTT
j_call: TRBJ2-3
v_call: TRBV27
d_call: NA
clone_size: NA

cdr3_aa: CASSQERWASNQPQHF
cdr3_nt: TGCGCCAGCAGCCAAGAGAGGTGGGCCAGCAATCAGCCCCAGCATTTT
j_call: TRBJ1-5
v_call: TRBV4-3
d_call: NA
clone_size: NA

cdr3_aa: CSVKDGAGGYTF
cdr3_nt: TGCAGCGTTAAGGACGGGGCGGGGGGCTACACCTTC
j_call: TRBJ1-2
v_call: TRBV29-1
d_call: NA
clone_size: NA

cdr3_aa: CASRRQSYEQYF
cdr3_nt: TGTGCCAGCAGGCGACAGTCCTACGAGCAGTACTTC
j_call: TRBJ2-7
v_call: TRBV28
d_call: NA
clone_size: NA

cdr3_aa: CASSQDRGINTGELFF
cdr3_nt: TGCGCCAGCAGCCAAGATCGCGGGATTAACACCGGGGAGCTGTTTTTT
j_call: TRBJ2-2
v_call: TRBV4-1
d_call: NA
clone_size: NA

cdr3_aa: CASRIHGVPNTGELFF
cdr3_nt: TGTGCCAGCAGGATCCACGGGGTTCCGAACACCGGGGAGCTGTTTTTT
j_call: TRBJ2-2
v_call: TRBV6-4
d_call: NA
clone_size: NA

cdr3_aa: CASSRQRSYEQYF
cdr3_nt: TGTGCCAGCAGTCGACAGAGATCCTACGAGCAGTACTTC
j_call: TRBJ2-7
v_call: TRBV27
d_call: NA
clone_size: NA

cdr3_aa: CASNPDRGRTGELFF
cdr3_nt: TGTGCCAGCAACCCGGACAGGGGGCGGACCGGGGAGCTGTTTTTT
j_call: TRBJ2-2
v_call: TRBV6-1
d_call: TRBD1
clone_size: medium-sized